The 17 T cell receptor beta chains in this list originate from one sample, sequenced in a study of blood T cell repertoires in COVID-19. Data came from immunoSEQ multiplex PCR; TCRdb stores just in-frame clones and leaves some out. This sample carries more than 75,000 clones, approximately 89% of them seen once, and the ten largest clones take about 2.3%. The sample consisted of peripheral blood. The receptors originated from a man aged 50 to 59 with acute or convalescent COVID-19.

The chain uses TRBV5-6 and TRBJ2-7; D might be TRBD1 (7 bases). CDR1 and CDR2 from the germline V gene are SGHDT and YYEEEE. V was clipped by 3 bases and J by 7 bases, with 14 bases between them. This CDR3 contains 13 residues. DNA for the CDR3: TGTGCCAGCAGCTGGGGACAGACTAGGGAGCAGTACGTC. It encodes CASSWGQTREQYV.

The chain couples TRBV7-2 to TRBJ2-3; the match to TRBD2 covers 7 bases. The length of the CDR3 is 16 residues. Unmatched junction bases numbered 3, after V lost 0 bases and J lost 0 bases. Germline V gene data show CDR1 as SGHTA and CDR2 as FQGNSA. CDR3 nucleotides: TGTGCCAGCAGCTTAGCGGGGGGGAAGAGCACAGATACGCAGTATTTT. Protein sequence: CASSLAGGKSTDTQYF.

This clone was observed a handful of times. The chain links TRBV6-5 to TRBJ1-2; 7 positions match TRBD1. The CDR3 loop spans 15 amino acids. From germline, CDR1 is MNHEY and CDR2 SVGAGI. The junction had 7 bases not matched to a gene; V was cut back by 6 bases and J by 0 bases. CDR3 loop: CASRLWDRSNYGYTF. The CDR3 DNA is TGTGCCAGCAGACTTTGGGACAGATCTAACTATGGCTACACCTTC.

The V gene is TRBV5-5, the J gene TRBJ2-7, with 7 nucleotides matching TRBD1. CDR3 length: 16 residues. Germline CDR1 SGHKS, CDR2 YYEKEE (reference sequence). The V and J ends lost 5 bases and 4 bases, in that order; junction bases with no gene match: 15. The CDR3 loop is CASSPATGFIGYEQYV. CDR3 DNA sequence: TGTGCCAGCAGTCCGGCGACAGGGTTTATAGGTTACGAGCAGTACGTC.

This sequence joins TRBV2 and TRBJ2-1, with TRBD2 matching 13 bases. Germline V gene sequence: CDR1 SNHLY, CDR2 FYNNEI. V was pared by 4 bases and J by 7 bases, with 4 bases of the junction left unmatched. The CDR3 has 15 amino acids. CDR3 DNA: TGTGCCAGCAGTGGGGGGACTAGCGGGAAGAATGAGCAGTTCTTC. Translated: CASSGGTSGKNEQFF.

The chain is built from TRBV5-1 and TRBJ1-5; no definite D call. Germline values: CDR1 SGHRS, CDR2 YFSETQ. V shed 1 base and J shed 7 bases, with 9 bases lying between them. This CDR3 is built from 13 residues. The DNA of the CDR3 is TGCGCCAGCAGCTTGATAGGAGACCAGCCCCAGCATTTT. Its protein is CASSLIGDQPQHF.

The chain uses TRBV5-6 and TRBJ2-3, with 10 bases identical to TRBD1. The CDR3 extends over 16 amino acids. Germline V CDR1 and CDR2: SGHDT, YYEEEE. V shed 1 base and J 2 bases; nucleotides not matched to a gene: 4. The CDR3 loop reads CASSLRTGGTTDTQYF. In nucleotides, the CDR3 is TGTGCCAGCAGCTTGAGGACAGGGGGAACCACAGATACGCAGTATTTT.

The chain links TRBV7-8 to TRBJ2-2; TRBD2 is a possible D gene (6 bases). V lost 3 bases to trimming and J lost 7 bases, with 15 bases between them. The CDR3 extends over 15 amino acids. Germline V gene sequence: CDR1 SGHVS, CDR2 FQNEAQ. The DNA of the CDR3 is TGTGCCAGCAGCTTCCTTGGAGGGGTCGGCGGGGAGCTGTTTTTT. Translating it yields CASSFLGGVGGELFF.

This chain connects TRBV5-1 to TRBJ2-7, with 9 nucleotides matching TRBD1. From germline, CDR1 is SGHRS and CDR2 YFSETQ. This CDR3 contains 15 residues. V lost 2 bases, J lost 6 bases, and 9 bases stayed unmatched. This chain's CDR3 is CASSFSPQGAVEQYF. The CDR3, as DNA: TGCGCCAGCAGCTTTAGTCCACAGGGGGCCGTCGAGCAGTACTTC.

To note about this clone: Within the sample, other DNA sequences also encode this same CDR3. The V gene is TRBV3-1 (or the pseudogene TRBV3-2), the J gene TRBJ2-1; 8 bases fit TRBD2. V dropped 6 bases and J dropped 4; count of bases not matched to a gene: 8. This CDR3 has 15 residues. Looked up from germline, CDR1 is LGHDT and CDR2 is YNNKEL (reference sequence). The CDR3 region has the DNA TGTGCCAGCAGTCCCGGGACTAGGTCATACAATGAGCAGTTCTTC. Translated: CASSPGTRSYNEQFF.

This chain links TRBV7-8 with TRBJ1-1; 8 bases map to TRBD1. Trimming took 3 bases from V and 5 from J; bases not matched to a gene: 2. CDR1 is SGHVS, CDR2 FQNEAQ, per germline. The CDR3 is 13 amino acids. In nucleotides, the CDR3 is TGTGCCAGCAGCTTTAACAGGGGGACTGAAGCTTTCTTT. The encoded protein is CASSFNRGTEAFF.

This sequence joins TRBV6-5 and TRBJ1-3; D is perhaps TRBD1 (6 bases). The V gene's germline CDR1 is MNHEY and CDR2 SVGAGI. This CDR3 spans 15 amino acids. V gave up 5 bases and J gave up 0 bases, with 11 bases separating them. CDR3 sequence reads: CASSTDRFSGNTIYF. DNA of the CDR3: TGTGCCAGCAGTACTGACAGGTTCTCTGGAAACACCATATATTTT.

This sequence joins TRBV12-3 or TRBV12-4 and TRBJ1-1, with no clear D. The CDR3 runs 13 residues. V dropped 7 bases and J dropped 2 bases, with 11 bases sitting between them. CDR3 sequence reads: CASTREINTEAFF. Written as DNA, the CDR3 is TGTGCCAGCACCCGGGAGATAAACACTGAAGCTTTCTTT.

The V call is TRBV4-3, the J call TRBJ1-1; 8 positions match TRBD1. This CDR3 has 15 residues. Germline assignment: CDR1 LGHNA and CDR2 YSLEER. The junction had 8 bases not matched to a gene; V was cut back by 8 bases and J by 0 bases. The CDR3 spells CASRSGTGMNTEAFF. In nucleotides, the CDR3 is TGCGCCAGCCGAAGTGGGACAGGCATGAACACTGAAGCTTTCTTT.

The chain carries TRBV5-4 and TRBJ2-7; D perhaps matches TRBD2 (6 bases). The V and J ends lost 0 bases and 1 base respectively, with 8 bases between them. Looked up from germline, CDR1 is SGHNT and CDR2 is YYREEE (reference sequence). The CDR3 has 14 amino acids. In DNA, the CDR3 is TGTGCCAGCAGCTTGGCGGGGAGGTCCTACGAGCAGTACTTC. Its protein is CASSLAGRSYEQYF.

The chain joins TRBV13 to TRBJ2-4; 7 bases map to TRBD1. The CDR3 has 15 amino acids. The V gene's germline CDR1 is PRHDT and CDR2 FYEKMQ (reference sequence). V shed 5 bases, J shed 8 bases, and the junction held 12 bases outside the gene matches. The CDR3 bases are TGTGCCAGCAGCGGAACAGGGGACCCTTCTGACATTCAGTACTTC. Translated: CASSGTGDPSDIQYF.

The chain is built from TRBV18 and TRBJ1-6; 7 bases fit TRBD1. CDR3 length: 14 residues. The V gene end was trimmed by 6 bases and the J gene end by 7 bases; junction bases not matched to a gene: 6. The V gene's germline CDR1 is KGHSH and CDR2 LQKENI. CDR3 loop: CASSAGGKNSPLHF. In DNA form, the CDR3 reads TGTGCCAGCTCGGCAGGGGGTAAAAATTCACCCCTCCACTTT.